These T cell receptor beta chains were read from a single sample in a study of cytomegalovirus exposure and HLA in healthy donors. Sequencing was performed with immunoSEQ multiplex PCR; in TCRdb, only in-frame clones are kept and a portion is missing. The sample consists of 110,000 to 150,000 clones, roughly 76% of them appearing once. Material for sequencing was PBMCs. These TCRs come from a female donor in good health and CMV-seronegative. CDR3s include the opening cysteine and the closing phenylalanine or tryptophan. D genes are given only for firm matches. The size field is filled for only some rows; it gives once, few, many or a size class.

V gene	clone size	CDR3 length	D gene	J gene	CDR3 protein	CDR3 DNA
TRBV5-1	NA	14	TRBD1	TRBJ2-2	CASGGQDWSGELFF	TGCGCCAGCGGTGGACAGGATTGGTCCGGGGAGCTGTTTTTT
TRBV28	NA	16	TRBD1	TRBJ1-1	CASSFPTGTMNTEAFF	TGTGCCAGCAGTTTCCCGACAGGGACCATGAACACTGAAGCTTTCTTT
TRBV28	NA	14	TRBD1	TRBJ2-7	CASSLDRVTYEQYF	TGTGCCAGCAGTTTAGACAGGGTCACCTACGAGCAGTACTTC
TRBV28	NA	15	NA	TRBJ1-5	CASSPQGKGNQPQHF	TGTGCCAGCAGCCCCCAGGGGAAGGGCAATCAGCCCCAGCATTTT
TRBV11-3	NA	15	TRBD1	TRBJ2-1	CASTLGGAGGDEQFF	TGTGCCAGCACCCTCGGAGGGGCAGGGGGCGATGAGCAGTTCTTC
TRBV7-2	NA	14	TRBD1	TRBJ2-5	CASSLDRGHETQYF	TGTGCCAGCAGCTTGGACAGGGGGCATGAGACCCAGTACTTC
TRBV28	NA	14	NA	TRBJ1-1	CASSFWLPGVGAFF	TGTGCCAGCAGTTTCTGGTTGCCGGGGGTCGGAGCTTTCTTT
TRBV5-1	once	17	TRBD2	TRBJ2-2	CASSPGLAGGYTGELFF	TGCGCCAGCAGCCCGGGACTAGCGGGAGGGTATACCGGGGAGCTGTTTTTT
TRBV19	NA	13	TRBD1	TRBJ1-5	CASKQGPNQPQHF	TGTGCCAGTAAACAGGGGCCCAATCAGCCCCAGCATTTT
TRBV5-1	NA	15	TRBD2	TRBJ2-7	CASSIGASGSYEQYF	TGCGCCAGCAGCATAGGGGCTAGCGGGAGTTACGAGCAGTACTTC
TRBV5-6	NA	14	TRBD2	TRBJ2-5	CASSSYSGGETQYF	TGTGCCAGCAGCTCTTATAGCGGGGGAGAGACCCAGTACTTC
TRBV12-1	few	16	NA	TRBJ2-7	CASSFDPLAGGWEQYF	TGTGCCAGCAGCTTTGATCCCTTAGCGGGAGGCTGGGAGCAGTACTTC
TRBV19	NA	14	NA	TRBJ1-5	CASSFRDSNQPQHF	TGTGCCAGTAGTTTCAGGGATAGCAATCAGCCCCAGCATTTT
TRBV28	NA	17	TRBD2	TRBJ2-7	CASRRTSGSGGGYEQYF	TGTGCCAGCAGAAGGACTAGCGGGAGTGGGGGGGGGTACGAGCAGTACTTC
TRBV6-5	few	14	TRBD1	TRBJ1-1	CASSYRTGGTEAFF	TGTGCCAGCAGTTACCGTACAGGGGGGACTGAAGCTTTCTTT
TRBV21-1	NA	15	NA	TRBJ2-5	CASSKAATGQETQYF	TGTGCCAGCAGCAAAGCCGCGACAGGGCAGGAGACCCAGTACTTC
TRBV29-1	NA	12	NA	TRBJ2-1	CSVEDVQHEQFF	TGCAGCGTTGAAGATGTACAACATGAGCAGTTCTTC
TRBV11-2	NA	18	NA	TRBJ2-7	CASSPIKRPQGNAYEQYF	TGTGCCAGCAGCCCAATCAAGAGGCCGCAGGGGAATGCCTACGAGCAGTACTTC
TRBV7-9	NA	16	TRBD2	TRBJ2-3	CASSFPLAGGTDTQYF	TGTGCCAGCAGCTTCCCTCTAGCGGGAGGCACAGATACGCAGTATTTT